This paragraph covers one T cell receptor (beta chain) sequence. A Seattle source enrolled patients during active infection and followed them longitudinally. Original handling: Nucleated cell counts were estimated from reference gene primer amplification. The protocol was immunoSEQ multiplex PCR, while the TCRdb copy is restricted to in-frame clones and leaves out a portion. V and J calls and clone size are given by that table; D and trimming were obtained from the DNA. The sample yields about 270,000 clones, about 82% seen once. The sample originates from a study of blood T cell repertoires in COVID-19. Study summary: Samples came from the United States, Italy and Spain, spanning acute and convalescent COVID-19. From T cells, B-cell-depleted T cells, or PBMCs came the material, which was cDNA or gDNA.

V gave up 3 bases and J gave up 7 bases; unmatched junction bases: 4. This CDR3 comprises 13 residues. The V gene's germline CDR1 is SGHNT and CDR2 YYREEE (reference sequence). The V gene is TRBV5-4, the J gene TRBJ1-3, with 7 bases matching TRBD1. Specimen: peripheral blood. The clonotype was recovered from an elderly woman with COVID-19, enrolled during active disease. CDR3 coding DNA: TGTGCCAGCAGCTGGTGGACAGGCAACACCATATATTTT. It encodes CASSWWTGNTIYF.